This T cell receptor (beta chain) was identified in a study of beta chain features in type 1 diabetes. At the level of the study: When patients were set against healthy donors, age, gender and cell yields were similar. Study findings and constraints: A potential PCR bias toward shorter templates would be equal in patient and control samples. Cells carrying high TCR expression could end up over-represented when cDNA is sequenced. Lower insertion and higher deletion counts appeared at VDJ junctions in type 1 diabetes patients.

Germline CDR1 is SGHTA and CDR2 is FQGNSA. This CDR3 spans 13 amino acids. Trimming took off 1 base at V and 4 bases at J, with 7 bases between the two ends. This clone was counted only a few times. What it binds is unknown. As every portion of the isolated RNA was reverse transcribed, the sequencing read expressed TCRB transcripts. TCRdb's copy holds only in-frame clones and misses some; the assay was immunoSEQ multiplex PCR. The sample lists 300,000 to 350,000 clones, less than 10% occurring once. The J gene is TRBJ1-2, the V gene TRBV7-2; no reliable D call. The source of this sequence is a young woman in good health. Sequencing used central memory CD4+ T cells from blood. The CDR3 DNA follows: TGTGCCAGCAGCTTAGTAGACACCTATGGCTACACCTTC. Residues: CASSLVDTYGYTF.